The text below deals with one T cell receptor beta chain. Antigen unknown. This entry is derived from a study of beta chain features in type 1 diabetes. Findings and caveats of the study: TCRB CDR3 length was moderately but significantly reduced in all four CD4+ subsets of Type 1 diabetes patients. Patients' naive, central memory and Treg TCRB repertoires seemed closer to one another than those of healthy donors. Researchers cautioned that cDNA sequencing could over-represent cells with high TCR expression.

All of the isolated RNA was reverse transcribed, so expressed TCRB transcripts were sequenced. Naive, central memory and regulatory T cell samples averaged about 3.57 million reads. Sequenced by immunoSEQ multiplex PCR; TCRdb stores in-frame clones only, minus some. The sample yields about 280,000 clones, 15% seen once. The CDR3 runs to 16 residues. V lost 4 bases and J 3 bases, leaving 19 bases between the germline ends. Germline V gene data show CDR1 as SGHAT and CDR2 as FQNNGV. Sequencing used naive CD4+ T cells from blood. The source of this sequence is a man in his late teens or twenties with type 1 diabetes. The chain couples TRBV11-2 to TRBJ2-7; D is perhaps TRBD2 (5 bases). This CDR3 is CASSSRSPDSGYEQYF. The CDR3 DNA reads TGTGCCAGCAGCTCCCGAAGCCCGGACTCGGGCTACGAGCAGTACTTC. Full variable domain (remainder filled in from reference TRBV11-2 and TRBJ2-7): EAGVAQSPRYKIIEKRQSVAFWCNPISGHATLYWYQQILGQGPKLLIQFQNNGVVDDSQLPKDRFSAERLKGVDSTLKIQPAKLEDSAVYLCASSSRSPDSGYEQYFGPGTRLTVT.